The 8 T cell receptor beta chains reported below all come from one sample, sequenced in a study of blood T cell repertoires in COVID-19. Using immunoSEQ multiplex PCR, the repertoire was profiled, and TCRdb retains in-frame clones only, with some absent. The sample lists 90,000 to 130,000 clones; roughly 84% were seen once. The sequencing sample was made of peripheral blood. The receptor source for this set is a woman between 65 and 79 years old with acute or convalescent COVID-19.

The V gene is TRBV7-9, the J gene TRBJ2-3, with D uncertain. The CDR3 extends over 12 amino acids. V lost 6 bases, J lost 0 bases, and 4 bases lay in between. Per germline, CDR1 SEHNR and CDR2 FQNEAQ (reference sequence). The CDR3 protein is CASRASTDTQYF. As DNA, the CDR3 is TGTGCCAGCAGGGCTAGCACAGATACGCAGTATTTT.

The chain uses TRBV6-5 and TRBJ1-1; D is undetermined. V was pared by 7 bases and J by 3 bases, with 12 bases between. The CDR3 totals 13 residues. Germline lookup yields CDR1 MNHEY and CDR2 SVGAGI. In DNA, the CDR3 is TGTGCCAGCACAAAGGAGGTTTACACTGAAGCTTTCTTT. Translation: CASTKEVYTEAFF.

V and J are TRBV5-6 and TRBJ2-1; 10 bases are a match to TRBD2. Losses at the gene ends were 3 bases for V and 5 bases for J; bases not matched to a gene: 8. This CDR3 is built from 16 residues. Germline CDR1 is SGHDT and CDR2 is YYEEEE. The CDR3 DNA reads as TGTGCCAGCAGCTCTTACAGCGGGGGGGCGGACAATGAGCAGTTCTTC. Amino acid sequence: CASSSYSGGADNEQFF.

In DNA form, the CDR3 reads TGTGCCAGCAGCTTAGGAGGGGGCGTCACAGATACGCAGTATTTT. It encodes CASSLGGGVTDTQYF. The chain is built from TRBV11-2 and TRBJ2-3; 7 bases are shared with TRBD1. CDR1 and CDR2 (germline): SGHAT, FQNNGV. The CDR3 is 15 residues long. The V gene end was trimmed by 1 base and the J gene end by 2 bases; junction bases not matched to a gene: 3. The whole variable domain, filled in from reference TRBV11-2 and TRBJ2-3, reads EAGVAQSPRYKIIEKRQSVAFWCNPISGHATLYWYQQILGQGPKLLIQFQNNGVVDDSQLPKDRFSAERLKGVDSTLKIQPAKLEDSAVYLCASSLGGGVTDTQYFGPGTRLTVL.

The chain carries TRBV3-1 (or the pseudogene TRBV3-2) and TRBJ1-2; 7 bases line up with TRBD1. Germline lookup yields CDR1 LGHDT and CDR2 YNNKEL (reference sequence). V gave up 4 bases and J gave up 7 bases; unmatched junction bases: 12. The CDR3 has 15 amino acids. CDR3 DNA: TGTGCCAGCAGCCCCCTACCAGGGGACAGCGGTGGCTACACCTTC. It specifies CASSPLPGDSGGYTF.

The rearrangement joins TRBV11-2 to TRBJ2-7; D is unclear. Germline V gene sequence: CDR1 SGHAT, CDR2 FQNNGV. There are 12 residues in the CDR3. Trimming left V 1 base short and J 4 bases short, with 5 bases between. CDR3 DNA sequence: TGTGCCAGCAGCTTAGGCCAGTACGAGCAGTACTTC. This encodes CASSLGQYEQYF. The variable domain in full, completed from reference TRBV11-2 and TRBJ2-7, reads EAGVAQSPRYKIIEKRQSVAFWCNPISGHATLYWYQQILGQGPKLLIQFQNNGVVDDSQLPKDRFSAERLKGVDSTLKIQPAKLEDSAVYLCASSLGQYEQYFGPGTRLTVT.

J is TRBJ1-1 and V is TRBV3-1 (or the pseudogene TRBV3-2); TRBD1 might be the D (6 bases). The CDR3 runs to 14 residues. Germline CDR1 is LGHDT and CDR2 is YNNKEL (reference sequence). The V end lost 3 bases, the J end lost 1 base, and 9 bases lay between the germline ends. CDR3 nucleotides: TGTGCCAGCAGCCAGGGGACACCGAACACTGAAGCTTTCTTT. Residues: CASSQGTPNTEAFF.

The rearrangement joins TRBV19 to TRBJ2-5, with D perhaps TRBD1 (5 bases). The length of the CDR3 is 15 residues. The V gene's germline CDR1 is LNHDA and CDR2 SQIVND (reference sequence). V dropped 5 bases and J dropped 0 bases, with 13 bases sitting between them. In DNA form, the CDR3 reads TGTGCCAGTAGTGAACAGGCCACGTACCAAGAGACCCAGTACTTC. This gives the protein CASSEQATYQETQYF.